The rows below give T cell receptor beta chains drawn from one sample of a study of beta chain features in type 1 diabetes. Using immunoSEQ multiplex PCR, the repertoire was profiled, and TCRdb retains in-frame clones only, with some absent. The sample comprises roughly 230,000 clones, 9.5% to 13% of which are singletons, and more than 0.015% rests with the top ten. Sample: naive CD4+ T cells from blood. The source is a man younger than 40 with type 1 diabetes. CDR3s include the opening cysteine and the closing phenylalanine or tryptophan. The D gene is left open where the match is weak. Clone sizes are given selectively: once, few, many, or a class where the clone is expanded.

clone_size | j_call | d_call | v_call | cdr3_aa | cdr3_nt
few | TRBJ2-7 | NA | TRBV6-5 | CASSYSMGARYEQYF | TGTGCCAGCAGTTACTCGATGGGGGCGCGGTACGAGCAGTACTTC
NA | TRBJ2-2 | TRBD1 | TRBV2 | CASGVVGQGTGELFF | TGTGCCAGCGGAGTGGTAGGACAGGGGACCGGGGAGCTGTTTTTT
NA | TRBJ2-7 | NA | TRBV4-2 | CASSQSGTGGYEQYF | TGTGCCAGCAGCCAGAGCGGGACAGGCGGCTACGAGCAGTACTTC
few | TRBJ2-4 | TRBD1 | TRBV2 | CASSVQGVNIQYF | TGTGCCAGCAGCGTCCAGGGGGTAAACATTCAGTACTTC
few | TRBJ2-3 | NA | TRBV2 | CASSESSLTDTQYF | TGTGCCAGCAGTGAATCTTCCCTCACAGATACGCAGTATTTT
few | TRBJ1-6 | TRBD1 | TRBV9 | CASSARWTGGHSDSPLHF | TGTGCCAGCAGCGCCCGGTGGACAGGGGGACACTCTGATTCACCCCTCCACTTT
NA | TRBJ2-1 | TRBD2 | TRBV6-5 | CASGDGGSGGEQFF | TGTGCCAGCGGAGACGGGGGTAGCGGGGGTGAGCAGTTCTTC
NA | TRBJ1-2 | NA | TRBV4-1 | CASSQDMGANYGYTF | TGCGCCAGCAGCCAAGATATGGGGGCAAACTATGGCTACACCTTC
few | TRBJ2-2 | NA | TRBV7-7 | CASSPPSGSGNTGELFF | TGTGCTAGCAGCCCCCCGTCGGGGTCTGGCAACACCGGGGAGCTGTTTTTT
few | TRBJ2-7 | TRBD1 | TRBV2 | CASSEGTGRGEQYF | TGTGCCAGCAGCGAGGGGACAGGGAGAGGCGAGCAGTACTTC
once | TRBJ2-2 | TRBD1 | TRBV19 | CASSVRTGVGTGELFF | TGTGCCAGTAGTGTCCGGACAGGGGTTGGAACCGGGGAGCTGTTTTTT
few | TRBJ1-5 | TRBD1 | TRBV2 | CASSDRTGGNQPQHF | TGTGCCAGCAGTGATAGGACAGGGGGCAATCAGCCCCAGCATTTT
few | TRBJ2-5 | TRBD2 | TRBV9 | CASSALADQETQYF | TGTGCCAGCAGCGCGCTAGCGGATCAAGAGACCCAGTACTTC
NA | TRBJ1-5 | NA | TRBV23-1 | CASSLPEGRDRWNSNQPQHF | TGCGCCAGCAGTCTCCCCGAGGGGAGGGATCGGTGGAACAGCAATCAGCCCCAGCATTTT
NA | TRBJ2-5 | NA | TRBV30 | CAWSAGLQETQYF | TGTGCCTGGAGCGCAGGGTTACAAGAGACCCAGTACTTC